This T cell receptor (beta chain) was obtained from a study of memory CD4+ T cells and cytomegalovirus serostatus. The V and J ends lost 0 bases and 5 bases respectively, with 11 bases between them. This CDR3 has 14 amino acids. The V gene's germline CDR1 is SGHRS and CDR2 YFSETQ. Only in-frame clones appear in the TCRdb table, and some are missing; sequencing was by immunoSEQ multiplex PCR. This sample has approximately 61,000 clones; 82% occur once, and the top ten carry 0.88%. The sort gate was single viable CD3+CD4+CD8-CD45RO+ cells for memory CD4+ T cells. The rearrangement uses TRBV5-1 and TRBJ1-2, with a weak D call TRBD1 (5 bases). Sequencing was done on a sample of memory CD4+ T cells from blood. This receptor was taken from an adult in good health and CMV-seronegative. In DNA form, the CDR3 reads TGCGCCAGCAGCTTGGCCACGTCAGGGTATGGCTACACCTTC. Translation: CASSLATSGYGYTF.